The rows below give T cell receptor beta chains drawn from one sample of a study of blood T cell repertoires in COVID-19. The protocol was immunoSEQ multiplex PCR, while the TCRdb copy is restricted to in-frame clones and leaves out a portion. This sample yields about 230,000 clones, of which around four fifths are seen a single time; 2.6% belongs to the top ten. What was sequenced was peripheral blood. The receptors come from a woman between 65 and 79 years old with active or convalescent COVID-19. Each CDR3 is given with its conserved first and last residue.

12 | TRBJ2-7 | TRBV29-1 | CSGGQGYYEQYF
15 | TRBJ2-1 | TRBV3-1/TRBV3-2 | CASSQDPGWINEQFF
12 | TRBJ1-2 | TRBV3-1/TRBV3-2 | CASSLRRDGYTF
14 | TRBJ1-6 | TRBV2 | CASSEALRGSPLHF
15 | TRBJ2-3 | TRBV7-2 | CASSLAGLSTDTQYF
17 | TRBJ1-2 | TRBV3-1/TRBV3-2 | CASSPNDPAAGGYGYTF
16 | TRBJ1-5 | TRBV2 | CASRGDSFYSNQPQHF
16 | TRBJ1-5 | TRBV3-1/TRBV3-2 | CASSPRIATPNQPQHF
14 | TRBJ1-2 | TRBV2 | CASSWTEQSYGYTF
16 | TRBJ1-4 | TRBV7-9 | CASSPRGGTADEKLFF
15 | TRBJ1-5 | TRBV6-5 | CASRNTGADNQPQHF
14 | TRBJ1-5 | TRBV2 | CASSDSDLNQPQHF
16 | TRBJ1-3 | TRBV28 | CASSGGGPFSGNTIYF
15 | TRBJ2-1 | TRBV4-3 | CASSPNGLAYNEQFF
14 | TRBJ1-3 | TRBV5-4 | CASSLATAGNTIYF
15 | TRBJ2-7 | TRBV5-1 | CASSLADDRTYEQYF
16 | TRBJ2-1 | TRBV18 | CASSPLGSPVYNEQFF
15 | TRBJ1-6 | TRBV18 | CASSPQNLYNSPLHF
15 | TRBJ2-1 | TRBV30 | CAWSFGLASYNEQFF
15 | TRBJ2-7 | TRBV7-9 | CASSRGTSATYEQYF
13 | TRBJ1-2 | TRBV7-2 | CAEGDTVFGGYTF
17 | TRBJ1-6 | TRBV7-2 | CASSLVGSDRAGSPLHF
14 | TRBJ1-5 | TRBV7-2 | CASSLAGSNQPQHF
16 | TRBJ2-5 | TRBV5-8 | CASSSPWDSQEETQYF
16 | TRBJ2-1 | TRBV14 | CASSAQLAGGGTEQFF
12 | TRBJ1-2 | TRBV24-1 | CATRTGDYGYTF
14 | TRBJ2-7 | TRBV9 | CASSPQGVSYEQYF
17 | TRBJ2-7 | TRBV5-4 | CASSPGRGPGVAYEQYF
14 | TRBJ1-2 | TRBV29-1 | CSVSEGQRIDGYTF
15 | TRBJ2-6 | TRBV25-1 | CASSEGGAGANVLTF
14 | TRBJ1-4 | TRBV5-1 | CASRNPRSDEKLFF